Listed below are T cell receptor beta chains from one sample, sequenced in a study of CD8+CD57+ T cells in acquired aplastic anemia. TCRdb re-analysed the reads in MiXCR, keeping a single row per CDR3 protein. This table has about 150,000 distinct CDR3 sequences, around 47% appearing once. Sequenced material: sorted CD4+, CD8+, or CD8+CD57+ T cells (not recorded which) from PBMCs. These receptors originate from a human donor with aplastic anemia. Both conserved end residues are part of each CDR3. D genes are given only for firm matches. Part of the rows lack a size; the others show once, few, many or a class for expanded clones.

abundance	d_gene	v_gene	j_gene	len	CDR3aa	CDR3nt
few	TRBD1	TRBV15	TRBJ1-2	14	CATSRQGEDYGYTF	TGTGCCACCTCCAGACAGGGGGAGGACTATGGCTACACCTTC
NA	TRBD2	TRBV10-3	TRBJ2-1	14	CAISSGTSGNEQFF	TGTGCCATCAGTTCCGGGACTAGCGGCAATGAGCAGTTCTTC
NA	TRBD2	TRBV11-2	TRBJ2-3	15	CASSNRGTSGDTQYF	TGTGCCAGCAGCAACCGAGGGACTAGCGGAGATACGCAGTATTTT
NA	TRBD2	TRBV2	TRBJ2-7	14	CASTRLAGDDEQYF	TGTGCCAGCACCAGACTAGCGGGGGATGACGAGCAGTACTTC
NA	NA	TRBV6-2/TRBV6-3	TRBJ1-3	15	CASSYLGAQGNTIYF	TGTGCCAGCAGTTACTTAGGGGCACAAGGAAACACCATATATTTT
NA	TRBD1	TRBV29-1	TRBJ1-6	14	CSVRMTGGDSPLHF	TGCAGCGTCCGTATGACAGGGGGCGATTCACCCCTCCACTTT
NA	TRBD1	TRBV20-1	TRBJ2-7	13	CSAILTGKDEQYF	TGCAGTGCTATCTTGACAGGGAAGGACGAGCAGTACTTC
many	NA	TRBV5-6	TRBJ1-5	16	CASSVPGRGKNQPQHF	TGTGCCAGCAGCGTACCGGGGCGTGGGAAAAATCAGCCCCAGCATTTT
many	NA	TRBV5-6	TRBJ1-1	15	CASSSWGTFNTEAFF	TGTGCCAGCAGCTCATGGGGAACCTTCAACACTGAAGCTTTCTTT
NA	NA	TRBV29-1	TRBJ1-3	12	CSVEGVGNTIYF	TGCAGCGTTGAAGGTGTGGGAAACACCATATATTTT
many	NA	TRBV2	TRBJ1-1	13	CASRTEKNTEAFF	TGTGCCAGCAGGACAGAGAAGAACACTGAAGCTTTCTTT
many	TRBD2	TRBV9	TRBJ2-1	15	CASSGGGLAEYEQFF	TGTGCCAGCAGCGGGGGAGGACTAGCGGAGTATGAGCAGTTCTTC
NA	NA	TRBV24-1	TRBJ2-5	12	CATSDQQETQYF	TGTGCCACCAGTGACCAGCAAGAGACCCAGTACTTC
NA	TRBD1	TRBV11-2	TRBJ2-7	14	CASSLGQGANEQYF	TGTGCCAGCAGCCTTGGGCAGGGGGCCAACGAGCAGTACTTC
many	TRBD1	TRBV12-3/TRBV12-4	TRBJ1-3	16	CASSSPWTGAGNTIYF	TGTGCCAGCAGTTCACCCTGGACAGGGGCCGGAAACACCATATATTTT
once	NA	TRBV19	TRBJ1-2	11	CASSISTSYTF	TGTGCCAGTAGTATTTCGACGAGCTACACCTTC
NA	NA	TRBV20-1	TRBJ1-3	12	CSASDGGNTIYF	TGCAGTGCTAGTGACGGTGGAAACACCATATATTTT
many	NA	TRBV7-9	TRBJ1-6	15	CASSLDLGDNSPLHF	TGTGCCAGCAGCTTAGATTTGGGGGATAATTCACCCCTCCACTTT
NA	NA	TRBV2	TRBJ1-1	15	CASRANGVMNAEAFF	TGTGCCAGCAGGGCTAATGGGGTCATGAACGCTGAGGCTTTCTTT
many	TRBD1	TRBV29-1	TRBJ2-1	12	CSGGQENNEQFF	TGCAGCGGCGGACAGGAAAACAATGAGCAGTTCTTC
many	TRBD1	TRBV20-1	TRBJ1-1	15	CSAEQGRGTYTEAFF	TGCAGTGCGGAACAGGGGAGGGGGACCTACACTGAAGCTTTCTTT
many	TRBD2	TRBV7-8	TRBJ2-1	15	CASSLGGGSGNEQFF	TGTGCCAGCAGCTTAGGGGGGGGGTCGGGGAATGAGCAGTTCTTC
NA	TRBD1	TRBV29-1	TRBJ1-2	14	CSVTARDRGHGYTF	TGCAGCGTGACGGCCCGGGACAGGGGGCATGGCTACACCTTC
NA	NA	TRBV7-2	TRBJ1-2	15	CASSLAAGSGNGYTF	TGTGCCAGCAGCTTAGCGGCAGGCAGCGGTAATGGCTACACCTTC
NA	TRBD1	TRBV12-3/TRBV12-4	TRBJ2-7	15	CASSLVGQGAYEQYF	TGTGCCAGCAGTTTAGTTGGACAGGGGGCCTACGAGCAGTACTTC
NA	NA	TRBV12-3/TRBV12-4	TRBJ1-2	11	CATSVNYGYTF	TGTGCCACCTCAGTTAACTATGGCTACACCTTC
NA	NA	TRBV19	TRBJ1-1	16	CASRPPQGSLNTEAFF	TGTGCCAGTAGGCCGCCCCAGGGGAGCCTGAACACTGAAGCTTTCTTT
NA	NA	TRBV19	TRBJ2-2	15	CASSIRGINTGELFF	TGTGCCAGTAGTATTCGGGGGATCAACACCGGGGAGCTGTTTTTT
NA	TRBD2	TRBV7-3	TRBJ2-2	15	CASSILAGDTGELFF	TGTGCCAGCAGCATCCTAGCGGGGGACACCGGGGAGCTGTTTTTT
many	NA	TRBV4-3	TRBJ1-6	16	CASSHEQGASGSPLHF	TGCGCCAGCAGCCATGAACAGGGAGCTAGTGGGTCACCCCTCCACTTT
NA	NA	TRBV30	TRBJ1-1	12	CASSKGTIEAFF	TGTGCCAGTAGTAAAGGGACAATTGAAGCTTTCTTT
many	NA	TRBV20-1	TRBJ2-7	16	CSAQADSGVPPYEQYF	TGCAGTGCCCAGGCCGACTCAGGGGTCCCTCCCTACGAGCAGTACTTC
NA	NA	TRBV10-3	TRBJ1-6	13	CATYPIAGSPLHF	TGTGCCACGTACCCCATAGCTGGTTCACCCCTCCACTTT
NA	TRBD2	TRBV13	TRBJ2-1	18	CACSLVPLLAGAGNEQFF	TGTGCCTGCAGCTTAGTCCCCTTGTTGGCGGGAGCAGGGAATGAGCAGTTCTTC
NA	NA	TRBV20-1	TRBJ1-1	16	CSARDGGGSGDTEAFF	TGCAGTGCTAGAGATGGGGGGGGGTCGGGGGACACTGAAGCTTTCTTT
many	NA	TRBV7-7	TRBJ1-1	13	CASSLVQNTEAFF	TGTGCCAGCAGCTTAGTCCAGAACACTGAAGCTTTCTTT
once	NA	TRBV29-1	TRBJ1-1	13	CSVVVGRTTEAFF	TGCAGTGTCGTCGTGGGGCGAACAACTGAAGCTTTCTTT
NA	NA	TRBV24-1	TRBJ2-5	12	CATWTRGETQYF	TGTGCCACTTGGACTCGAGGAGAGACCCAGTACTTC
NA	TRBD1	TRBV5-1	TRBJ1-1	16	CASSLEGALRNTEAFF	TGCGCCAGCAGCTTGGAGGGGGCGCTCCGGAACACTGAAGCTTTCTTT
NA	NA	TRBV10-3	TRBJ1-4	16	CAISETRAATNEKLFF	TGTGCCATCAGTGAGACCCGGGCAGCAACTAATGAAAAACTGTTTTTT
NA	NA	TRBV6-1	TRBJ2-4	16	CASSDVRGGAKNIQYF	TGTGCCAGCAGTGATGTCAGGGGGGGGGCCAAAAACATTCAGTACTTC
many	NA	TRBV5-4	TRBJ1-5	16	CASSLGPDSSNQPQHF	TGTGCCAGCAGTTTGGGCCCCGACAGCTCCAATCAGCCCCAGCATTTT
once	NA	TRBV10-2	TRBJ2-2	14	CASTYTRNTGELFF	TGCGCCAGCACTTATACTAGGAACACCGGGGAGCTGTTTTTT
many	NA	TRBV6-6	TRBJ1-2	12	CASSYTVDGYTF	TGTGCCAGCAGTTACACAGTGGATGGCTACACCTTC
many	NA	TRBV6-6	TRBJ2-2	14	CASSYSISGGELFF	TGTGCCAGCAGTTACTCGATAAGTGGCGGGGAGCTGTTTTTT
NA	NA	TRBV20-1	TRBJ2-1	13	CSASGALYNEQFF	TGCAGTGCTAGCGGGGCACTTTACAATGAGCAGTTCTTC
once	NA	TRBV29-1	TRBJ2-2	16	CSVEDGAGANTGELFF	TGCAGCGTTGAAGATGGGGCAGGGGCGAACACCGGGGAGCTGTTTTTT
few	TRBD1	TRBV15	TRBJ1-4	14	CATSPQDRDEKLFF	TGTGCCACCAGCCCCCAAGACAGGGACGAAAAACTGTTTTTT